This T cell receptor beta chain was retrieved from a study of CD8 T cells in Susac syndrome. Whole-study context: Clinically active disease was present in more than five of the sequenced Susac syndrome patients. About 8 of these patients were in remission. There were Susac syndrome patients who were therapy-naive at blood draw, others on corticosteroids, and others on intravenous immunoglobulin alone.

The study sequenced TCR beta in blood CD8+ and CD4+ T cells. After extraction with the RNeasy kit, about 0.5 to 1 ug of the RNA was reverse transcribed using random hexamers. TCRdb redid the calling of the immunoSEQ multiplex PCR reads with MiXCR, one entry per CDR3 protein. The table records fewer than 200,000 distinct CDR3 sequences, 94% of them present only once. Sequences were obtained from CD4+ T cells from PBMCs. The TCR originated in a human donor with Susac syndrome.

Here the CDR3 reads CASSYRTVATNEKLFF. For the CDR3, the DNA is TGTGCCAGCAGTTACCGGACAGTTGCAACTAATGAAAAACTGTTTTTT. The chain employs TRBV6-5 and TRBJ1-4; possible D gene TRBD1, 6 bases. CDR3 size: 16 residues. CDR1 and CDR2 from the germline V gene are MNHEY and SVGAGI. With 2 bases removed from V and 0 bases from J, the gap between germline ends came to 10 bases.